These T cell receptor beta chains were read from a single sample in a study of cytomegalovirus exposure and HLA in healthy donors. The repertoire was sequenced with immunoSEQ multiplex PCR; TCRdb's copy has only in-frame clones and lacks some. The sample holds roughly 180,000 clones, more than 75% seen once. Material for sequencing was PBMCs. The receptors shown here come from a man younger than 30 in good health and CMV-seropositive. The CDR3 runs from the conserved cysteine through the conserved F or W. D genes are given only for firm matches. Where a row states a size, it is once, few, many or the class of an expanded clone; other rows omit it.

d_call j_call v_call clone_size cdr3_aa cdr3_nt
TRBD1 TRBJ1-4 TRBV4-1 NA CASSQERGQGSEKLFF TGCGCCAGCAGCCAAGAGCGGGGACAGGGCTCAGAAAAACTGTTTTTT
NA TRBJ2-5 TRBV9 NA CASSRGEGRGGETQYF TGTGCCAGCAGCCGGGGCGAGGGCAGGGGTGGTGAGACCCAGTACTTC
TRBD2 TRBJ2-7 TRBV28 NA CASSHPSGISYEQYF TGTGCCAGCAGTCACCCTAGCGGGATCTCCTACGAGCAGTACTTC
NA TRBJ1-5 TRBV7-9 NA CASSPVGGQPQHF TGTGCCAGCAGCCCCGTGGGGGGTCAGCCCCAGCATTTT
NA TRBJ2-3 TRBV28 NA CASSLPRTADYTDTQYF TGTGCCAGCAGTCTCCCTAGGACAGCGGATTACACAGATACGCAGTATTTT
NA TRBJ2-1 TRBV6-5 once CASSYSAVSSYNEQFF TGTGCCAGCAGTTACTCGGCGGTGAGCTCCTACAATGAGCAGTTCTTC
TRBD1 TRBJ1-3 TRBV7-8 NA CASNGQGERGGNTIYF TGTGCCAGCAATGGACAGGGGGAACGGGGTGGAAACACCATATATTTT
NA TRBJ1-1 TRBV25-1 NA CASSEYSDHRGVAFF TGTGCCAGCAGTGAATATTCGGACCACCGCGGGGTAGCTTTCTTT
NA TRBJ2-2 TRBV11-2 NA CASSLLTGNTGELFF TGTGCCAGCAGCTTACTGACAGGGAACACCGGGGAGCTGTTTTTT
NA TRBJ2-7 TRBV7-8 NA CASSNHLGEQYF TGTGCCAGCAGCAACCATCTCGGGGAGCAGTACTTC
TRBD2 TRBJ2-1 TRBV5-1 NA CASSLAAGGSEQFF TGCGCCAGCAGCTTGGCTGCGGGAGGGTCCGAGCAGTTCTTC
TRBD2 TRBJ2-1 TRBV29-1 NA CSVARGVGGRANEQFF TGCAGCGTTGCCCGGGGCGTCGGGGGGAGGGCCAATGAGCAGTTCTTC
TRBD1 TRBJ1-5 TRBV4-2 NA CASSQDPGGLGQPQHF TGTGCCAGCAGCCAAGATCCAGGGGGCTTGGGGCAGCCCCAGCATTTT
NA TRBJ2-5 TRBV4-1 NA CASSQVPGLGETQYF TGCGCCAGCAGCCAAGTGCCAGGGCTAGGGGAGACCCAGTACTTC
NA TRBJ1-1 TRBV13 NA CASSIPSGTEAFF TGTGCCAGCAGCATCCCATCAGGGACTGAAGCTTTCTTT
TRBD1 TRBJ1-1 TRBV2 NA CASSGTGTNTEAFF TGTGCCAGCAGCGGGACAGGGACGAACACTGAAGCTTTCTTT
NA TRBJ2-2 TRBV21-1 NA CASSKVRAGPGTGELFF TGTGCCAGCAGCAAAGTTAGGGCGGGGCCCGGCACCGGGGAGCTGTTTTTT